This TCR beta chain comes out of a study of shared clonotypes between healthy human individuals. At the level of the study: Every donor yielded three CD4 naive, three CD4 memory, two CD8 naive and one CD8 memory plate.

This table comes from immunoSEQ multiplex PCR, and its TCRdb copy is limited to in-frame clones, with some not included. The sample consists of 950,000 to 1,100,000 clones, roughly 74% of them appearing once. For this clone: Its antigen remains unknown.

General observations from the study: The small donor group covered limited genetic and exposure diversity.

This CDR3 is built from 13 residues. The germline CDR1 and CDR2 sequences are MNHNS and SASEGT. The V end lost 11 bases, the J end lost 1 base, and 14 bases lay between the germline ends. This TCR came from a man younger than 35 in good health. Some clones in this sample may be carry-over from other donors' samples. V usage is TRBV6-1 and J usage is TRBJ1-2; D is undetermined. The material sequenced was memory CD4+ T cells from PBMCs. The subset is: CD45RA-negative fraction. The CDR3 loop reads CAGRPHNNYGYTF. The CDR3 nucleotides are TGTGCCGGTCGTCCTCATAATAACTATGGCTACACCTTC.